A selection of T cell receptor beta chains follows, all from one sample in a study of T cell responses to AZD1222 COVID-19 vaccine. Only in-frame clones appear in the TCRdb table, and some are missing; sequencing was by immunoSEQ multiplex PCR. The sample has just over 90,000 clones; 85% to 90% are singletons. The source material was peripheral blood, sampled 28 days after the second AZD1222 dose. These receptor sequences come from an adult who received the AZD1222 COVID-19 vaccine. CDR3s include the opening cysteine and the closing phenylalanine or tryptophan. D genes are given only for firm matches. Some rows mark clone size as missing; the rest say once, few, many or name a class of expanded clone.

TRBV18	TRBJ2-1	TRBD2	once	TGTGCCAGCTCACCACTTTGGGGGAGGGGCTCCTACAATGAGCAGTTCTTC	CASSPLWGRGSYNEQFF
TRBV30	TRBJ1-2	.	.	TGTGCCTGGAGTTCCGGACTCAGAGGCTATGGCTACACCTTC	CAWSSGLRGYGYTF
TRBV19	TRBJ1-1	.	.	TGTGCCAGTAGTAATTGGGGGGAGGGGCGCACTGAAGCTTTCTTT	CASSNWGEGRTEAFF
TRBV9	TRBJ2-1	.	.	TGTGCCAGCAGCGTAGACGGGGGAGTCTACAATGAGCAGTTCTTC	CASSVDGGVYNEQFF
TRBV4-2	TRBJ2-3	.	.	TGTGCCAGCAGCCAAGATAAGGGGGGGGGCACAGATACGCAGTATTTT	CASSQDKGGGTDTQYF
TRBV9	TRBJ1-2	TRBD1	few	TGTGCCAGCAGCGACTGGACAGGGGGCGTCGGGGGCTACACCTTC	CASSDWTGGVGGYTF
TRBV3-1/TRBV3-2	TRBJ1-4	TRBD1	.	TGTGCCAGCAGCCAAGGTTCGGAGGGGGCGCTGCGGGAAAAACTGTTTTTT	CASSQGSEGALREKLFF
TRBV29-1	TRBJ1-1	.	.	TGCAGCGTTGAGCTCTCGTTGAACACTGAAGCTTTCTTT	CSVELSLNTEAFF
TRBV2	TRBJ2-7	.	.	TGTGCCAGCAGTGAAGCGCCAGGCGAAGGACTGCAGTACTTC	CASSEAPGEGLQYF
TRBV6-5	TRBJ1-6	.	.	TGTGCCAGCAGAGATACAGCTGATAATTCACCCCTCCACTTT	CASRDTADNSPLHF
TRBV18	TRBJ2-1	.	once	TGTGCCAGCTCACCACTGAGGGATGAGCAGTTCTTC	CASSPLRDEQFF
TRBV9	TRBJ2-3	TRBD2	.	TGTGCCAGCAGCGTACCCCCTTTAGCGGGAGCAGATACGCAGTATTTT	CASSVPPLAGADTQYF
TRBV11-3	TRBJ2-5	.	.	TGTGCCAGCAGCTTAGGTATAGGGTCTGGGGAGACCCAGTACTTC	CASSLGIGSGETQYF
TRBV4-1	TRBJ1-1	TRBD1	.	TGCGCCAGCAGCCAAGATGGAGGGGGCCGGAACACTGAAGCTTTCTTT	CASSQDGGGRNTEAFF
TRBV30	TRBJ2-5	TRBD2	.	TGTGCCTGGAGACCAGGACTAGCGCCACAAGAGACCCAGTACTTC	CAWRPGLAPQETQYF
TRBV6-5	TRBJ1-1	TRBD1	once	TGTGCCAGCAGACTGGGACAGCCATTATACACTGAAGCTTTCTTT	CASRLGQPLYTEAFF
TRBV18	TRBJ1-2	.	.	TGTGCCAGCTCACCACCCATTATTCCAGACTATGGCTACACCTTC	CASSPPIIPDYGYTF
TRBV19	TRBJ1-1	.	.	TGTGCCAGTATTAGCCACCTGCTGTGGAACACTGAAGCTTTCTTT	CASISHLLWNTEAFF
TRBV2	TRBJ1-6	.	.	TGTGCCAGCACCTCCCGGGAGGGTGGGTATGCTAATTCACCCCTCCACTTT	CASTSREGGYANSPLHF
TRBV11-3	TRBJ2-5	.	few	TGTGCCAGCAGCTTAGGTCGAGAGACCCAGTACTTC	CASSLGRETQYF
TRBV5-1	TRBJ2-5	.	few	TGCGCCAGCAGCTCGTTACAAGAGACCCAGTACTTC	CASSSLQETQYF
TRBV18	TRBJ2-2	TRBD2	.	TGTGCCAGCTGCCCGGGACTACCCCCGGGCACCGGGGAGCTGTTTTTT	CASCPGLPPGTGELFF
TRBV10-3	TRBJ2-2	.	.	TGTGCCATCAGAACGAGCGGGAACACCGGGGAGCTGTTTTTT	CAIRTSGNTGELFF
TRBV19	TRBJ2-2	TRBD2	.	TGTGCCAGTAGACTAGCGGGGTATGGCACCGGGGAGCTGTTTTTT	CASRLAGYGTGELFF
TRBV27	TRBJ1-4	TRBD1	.	TGTGCCAGCAGTACCAGACAGGGGAGAGATGAAAAACTGTTTTTT	CASSTRQGRDEKLFF
TRBV4-3	TRBJ1-2	.	.	TGCGCCAGCAGCCAACGCCCAGGGATTAACTATGGCTACACCTTC	CASSQRPGINYGYTF
TRBV16	TRBJ2-2	.	.	TGTGCCAGCAGCCAAGGGGACGCCGGGGAGCTGTTTTTT	CASSQGDAGELFF
TRBV10-3	TRBJ1-1	TRBD1	.	TGTGCCATCAGTGATCCCGACAGGGCCGCTGAAGCTTTCTTT	CAISDPDRAAEAFF
TRBV19	TRBJ2-1	TRBD2	.	TGTGCCAGTAGTCTCGAAACGGGACTAGCGGGATTAGATGAGCAGTTCTTC	CASSLETGLAGLDEQFF
TRBV27	TRBJ2-7	.	.	TGTGCCAGCAGTTACAACCCAGAAACCTACGAGCAGTACTTC	CASSYNPETYEQYF
TRBV20-1	TRBJ2-1	.	.	TGCAGTGCCCTCGACAATGAGCAGTTCTTC	CSALDNEQFF
TRBV6-1	TRBJ1-2	.	.	TGTGCCAGCAGTGAAGGCCCCGACCGGTACTATGGCTACACCTTC	CASSEGPDRYYGYTF
TRBV7-3	TRBJ2-1	.	.	TGTGCCAGCAGCTGGAGGGGTGGAGGGACCTACAATGAGCAGTTCTTC	CASSWRGGGTYNEQFF
TRBV23-1	TRBJ1-2	.	.	TGCGCCAGCCCGATGGAGTTCTATGGCTACACCTTC	CASPMEFYGYTF
TRBV5-8	TRBJ2-1	.	.	TGTGCCAGCAGCCGGCGGGGTCCTTCCTACAATGAGCAGTTCTTC	CASSRRGPSYNEQFF
TRBV19	TRBJ1-2	.	few	TGTGCCAGTAGTACCCGGGACACAAATCTTCAGAAGAATGGCTACACCTTC	CASSTRDTNLQKNGYTF
TRBV7-9	TRBJ2-5	.	.	TGTGCCAGCAGCTTAACTGAGACCCAGTACTTC	CASSLTETQYF
TRBV6-5	TRBJ2-1	.	.	TGTGCCAGCAGTTACGGTGGGGAGGCCTCCTACAATGAGCAGTTCTTC	CASSYGGEASYNEQFF
TRBV19	TRBJ1-2	TRBD1	.	TGTGCCAGTAGTCCCGGACAGGGACCCTATGGCTACACCTTC	CASSPGQGPYGYTF
TRBV27	TRBJ2-7	.	.	TGTGCCAGCAGTAGGGGCAGCTCCTCCTACGAGCAGTACTTC	CASSRGSSSYEQYF
TRBV7-9	TRBJ2-7	TRBD1	.	TGTGCCAGCAGCTTAAGCCAAATACAGGGGAACCCCTACGAGCAGTACTTC	CASSLSQIQGNPYEQYF
TRBV6-6	TRBJ2-2	.	.	TGTGCCAGCAGCGCGACAGACACCGGGGAGCTGTTTTTT	CASSATDTGELFF
TRBV10-3	TRBJ2-7	TRBD1	few	TGTGCCATCAGTGAGCCGGACAGGACCTACGAGCAGTACTTC	CAISEPDRTYEQYF
TRBV7-8	TRBJ2-7	.	.	TGTGCCAGCAGCCCCTACCCGGCCTACGAGCAGTACTTC	CASSPYPAYEQYF
TRBV12-3/TRBV12-4	TRBJ1-1	TRBD1	.	TGTGCCAGCAGAAGACAGGGGGCAACTGAAGCTTTCTTT	CASRRQGATEAFF
TRBV15	TRBJ1-4	.	.	TGTGCCACCAGCAGAGTAGCAACTAATGAAAAACTGTTTTTT	CATSRVATNEKLFF
TRBV29-1	TRBJ2-2	.	.	TGCAGCGTTGAAGCGGGCAGGTGGGGCACCGGGGAGCTGTTTTTT	CSVEAGRWGTGELFF
TRBV28	TRBJ1-1	.	once	TGTGCCAGCAGTTCATGGGTTCGGTTCCCGATGAGATTTTTCTTT	CASSSWVRFPMRFFF
TRBV6-1	TRBJ1-6	.	.	TGTGCCAGCAGTGAATTGCGTTGGGGGCCATCTTATAATTCACCCCTCCACTTT	CASSELRWGPSYNSPLHF
TRBV10-3	TRBJ2-7	TRBD2	once	TGTGCCATCAGCACCGGGACTAGCGGTTTAAGCTCCTACGAGCAGTACTTC	CAISTGTSGLSSYEQYF